This T cell receptor (beta chain) was sequenced during a study of identical twins. TCRdb reprocessed the 5' RACE reads with MiXCR, giving one entry per CDR3 protein. The sample lists 700,000 or so distinct CDR3 sequences; approximately 9% were seen once. V dropped 2 bases and J dropped 2 bases, with 6 bases sitting between them. Germline loops: CDR1 SQVTM, CDR2 ANQGSEA. The CDR3 has 12 residues. This clonotype has only a few counts. Its antigen is not known. General study results and limits: Cross-sectional statistical analysis was relied on for the conclusions, without the same donors being followed. Beta out-of-frame sequences showed weaker excess sharing between twins. There were fewer insertions in abundant cord blood beta clonotypes, but memory repertoires showed no such pattern.

This sample was also put to use in a study of yellow fever vaccine responses in identical twins.

The genes are TRBV29-1 and TRBJ1-2, with unresolved D. Sequenced material: PBMCs. The clonotype comes from a young woman in good health. CDR3 protein: CSVEMANYGYTF. CDR3 bases: TGCAGCGTTGAAATGGCGAACTATGGCTACACCTTC. Supplemented by reference TRBV29-1 and TRBJ1-2, the full variable domain reads SAVISQKPSRDICQRGTSLTIQCQVDSQVTMMFWYRQQPGQSLTLIATANQGSEATYESGFVIDKFPISRPNLTFSTLTVSNMSPEDSSIYLCSVEMANYGYTFGSGTRLTVV.